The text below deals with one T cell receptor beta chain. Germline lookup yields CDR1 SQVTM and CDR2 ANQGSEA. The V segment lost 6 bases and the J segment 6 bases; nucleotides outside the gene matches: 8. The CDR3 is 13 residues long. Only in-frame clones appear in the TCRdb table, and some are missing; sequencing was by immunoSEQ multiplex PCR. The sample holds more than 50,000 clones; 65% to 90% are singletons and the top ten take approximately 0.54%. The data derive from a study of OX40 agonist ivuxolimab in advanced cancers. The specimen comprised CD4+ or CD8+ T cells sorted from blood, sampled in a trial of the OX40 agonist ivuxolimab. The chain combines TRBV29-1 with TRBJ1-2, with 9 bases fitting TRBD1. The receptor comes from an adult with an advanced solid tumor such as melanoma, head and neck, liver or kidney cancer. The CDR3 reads CSVGGTGLDGYTF. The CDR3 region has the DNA TGCAGCGTCGGCGGGACAGGGCTGGATGGCTACACCTTC.